The sequence of this T cell receptor beta chain was determined in a study of shared clonotypes between healthy human individuals. Study summary: Donors had three CD4 naive, three CD4 memory, two CD8 naive and one CD8 memory plate apiece. Notes on the study in general: Owing to a small donor count, the genetic and exposure-history diversity represented was limited.

Libraries were prepared by immunoSEQ multiplex PCR; TCRdb keeps only in-frame clonotypes and omits some of them. The sample carries more than 2 million clones, around 93% recorded once. The CDR3 length is 15 residues. V was pared by 11 bases and J by 5 bases, with 15 bases of the junction left unmatched. Germline lookup yields CDR1 MNHNS and CDR2 SASEGT. On this clone: No antigen is known for it.

Naive CD8 cells lacked CD45RO and underwent positive selection for CCR7, leaving out terminally differentiated effector memory CD45RA+ cells. Source material: naive CD8+ T cells from PBMCs. This clonotype was obtained from a man aged 18-30 years in good health. Some clones in this sample may be carry-over from other donors' samples. The chain combines TRBV6-1 with TRBJ1-5, with 7 positions matching TRBD1. CDR3 nucleotides: TGTGCCTCAATGGCCGGGACAGCCACCTATCAGCCCCAGCATTTT. It codes for CASMAGTATYQPQHF.